Below, one TCR beta chain is given with its context. Its specificity is unknown. CDR1 is SGDLS and CDR2 is YYNGEE in the germline V gene. Trimming took 4 bases from V and 3 from J; bases not matched to a gene: 17. CDR3 length equals 18 residues. Sequencing used immunoSEQ multiplex PCR; TCRdb keeps in-frame clones, though not all of them. The sample holds around 78,000 clones; 92% are singletons and the top ten take roughly 5.1%. The sample originates from a study of resident and recirculating memory T cells in vitiligo. Points from the study as a whole: No unique dominant TCR clone was found in vitiligo lesions.

The TCR was taken from a male donor with vitiligo. The material sequenced was blood. The chain joins TRBV9 to TRBJ2-5; 8 nucleotides agree with TRBD1. The CDR3 loop is CASSPRGGQGAVEETQYF. The CDR3 DNA reads as TGTGCCAGCAGCCCAAGGGGTGGGCAGGGGGCTGTTGAAGAGACCCAGTACTTC.